This T cell receptor beta chain was obtained from a study of early T cells in non-severe SARS-CoV-2 infection. Study overall: With bulk RNA from unsorted whole blood as input, sequencing yielded unpaired chains.

As part of library construction, unique molecular identifiers were attached to individual cDNA molecules. One entry per CDR3 protein results from TCRdb running MiXCR on the 5' RACE reads. Of about 29,000 distinct CDR3 sequences in the sample, around 5.1% are singletons; the top ten hold roughly 10%. Germline lookup yields CDR1 SEHNR and CDR2 FQNEAQ (reference sequence). This CDR3 contains 13 residues. The V end lost 0 bases, the J end lost 6 bases, and 9 bases lay between the germline ends. In this sample, this clonotype turned up many times. The sequenced sample was whole blood. This sequence originates from an adult who was a healthcare worker with PCR-confirmed SARS-CoV-2 infection or an uninfected control (not recorded which). This chain connects TRBV7-9 to TRBJ2-7; no definite D call. DNA for the CDR3: TGTGCCAGCAGCTTAGCGGACCGGATCGAGCAGTACTTC. Translated: CASSLADRIEQYF.